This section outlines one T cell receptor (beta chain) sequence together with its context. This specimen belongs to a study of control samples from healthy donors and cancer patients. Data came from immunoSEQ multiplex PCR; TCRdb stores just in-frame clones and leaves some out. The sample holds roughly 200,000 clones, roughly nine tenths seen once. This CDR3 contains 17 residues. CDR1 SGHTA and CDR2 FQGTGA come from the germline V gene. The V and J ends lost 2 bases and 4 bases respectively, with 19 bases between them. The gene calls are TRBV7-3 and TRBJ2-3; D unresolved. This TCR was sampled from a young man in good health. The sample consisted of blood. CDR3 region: CASSLGSSVPGADTQYF. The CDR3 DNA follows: TGTGCCAGCAGCTTAGGGTCGAGCGTTCCGGGTGCAGATACGCAGTATTTT.